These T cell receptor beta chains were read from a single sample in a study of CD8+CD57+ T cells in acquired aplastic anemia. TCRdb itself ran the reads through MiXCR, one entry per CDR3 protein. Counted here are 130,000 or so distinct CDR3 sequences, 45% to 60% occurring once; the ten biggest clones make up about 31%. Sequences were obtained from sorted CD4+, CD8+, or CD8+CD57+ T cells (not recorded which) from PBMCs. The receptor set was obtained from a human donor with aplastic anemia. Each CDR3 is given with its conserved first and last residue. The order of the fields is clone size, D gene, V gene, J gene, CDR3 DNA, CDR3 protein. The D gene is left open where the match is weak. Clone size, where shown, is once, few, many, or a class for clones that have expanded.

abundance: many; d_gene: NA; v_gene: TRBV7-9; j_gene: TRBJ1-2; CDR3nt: TGTGCCAGCAGCTTAGGGCGGGCCTATGGCTACACCTTC; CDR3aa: CASSLGRAYGYTF
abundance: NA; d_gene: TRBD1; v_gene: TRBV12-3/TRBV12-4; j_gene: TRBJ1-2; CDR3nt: TGTGCCAGCAGGCTACAGGGGGCGGCCTATGGCTACACCTTC; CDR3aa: CASRLQGAAYGYTF
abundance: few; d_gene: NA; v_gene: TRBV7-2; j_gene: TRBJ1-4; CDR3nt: TGTGCCAGCAGCTTCCCCAAGGGCGAAAAACTGTTTTTT; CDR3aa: CASSFPKGEKLFF
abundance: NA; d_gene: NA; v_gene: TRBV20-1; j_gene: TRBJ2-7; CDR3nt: TGCAGTGCCAGCAGTTTAGGGATGGACTACGAGCAGTACTTC; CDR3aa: CSASSLGMDYEQYF
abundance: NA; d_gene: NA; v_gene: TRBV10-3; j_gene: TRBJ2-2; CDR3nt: TGTGCCATCAGCTACGACAGGAACACCGGGGGGCTGTTTTTT; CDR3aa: CAISYDRNTGGLFF
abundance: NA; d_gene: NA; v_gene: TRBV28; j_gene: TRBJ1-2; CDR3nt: TGTGCCAGCAGCAGGGGTTTGAACTATGGCTACACCTTC; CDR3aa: CASSRGLNYGYTF
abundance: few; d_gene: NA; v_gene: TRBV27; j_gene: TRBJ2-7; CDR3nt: TGTGCCAGCAGGAGCAGGGGGGGGAAATCCTACGAGCAGTACTTC; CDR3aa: CASRSRGGKSYEQYF
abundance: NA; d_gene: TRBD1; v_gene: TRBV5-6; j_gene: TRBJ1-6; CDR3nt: TGTGCCAGCAGTTCCGACAGGGGTTGGTCAAATTCACCCCTCCACTTT; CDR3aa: CASSSDRGWSNSPLHF
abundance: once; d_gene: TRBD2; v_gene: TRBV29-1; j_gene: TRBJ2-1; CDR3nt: TGCAGCTCCACTAGCGGGGACTACAATGAGCAGTTCTTC; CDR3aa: CSSTSGDYNEQFF
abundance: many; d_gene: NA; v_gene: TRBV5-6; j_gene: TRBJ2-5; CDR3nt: TGTGCCAGCAGCTTCCAAGGAAACGGGGAGACCCAGTACTTC; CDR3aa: CASSFQGNGETQYF
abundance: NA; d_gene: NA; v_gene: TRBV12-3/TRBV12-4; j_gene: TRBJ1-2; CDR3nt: TGTGCCAGCAGTTTAGCGACCCAGGGAAGCGGTGGCTACACCTTC; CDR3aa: CASSLATQGSGGYTF
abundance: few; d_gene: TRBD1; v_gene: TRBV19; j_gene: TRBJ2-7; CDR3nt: TGTGCCAGTAGTAGGGGACAGGGGTACGAGCAGTACTTC; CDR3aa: CASSRGQGYEQYF
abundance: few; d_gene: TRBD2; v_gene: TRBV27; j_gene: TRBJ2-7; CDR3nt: TGTGCCAGCAGTTTAAGCCCGGGGGGCGAGCAGTACTTC; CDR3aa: CASSLSPGGEQYF
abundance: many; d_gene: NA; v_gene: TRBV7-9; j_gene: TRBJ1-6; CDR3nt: TGTGCCAGCACCCTTCATAATTCACCCCTCCACTTT; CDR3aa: CASTLHNSPLHF
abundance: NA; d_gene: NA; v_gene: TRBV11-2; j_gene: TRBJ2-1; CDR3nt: TGTGCCAGCAGCTACCGGGACAATGCCTACAATGAGCAGTTCTTC; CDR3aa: CASSYRDNAYNEQFF
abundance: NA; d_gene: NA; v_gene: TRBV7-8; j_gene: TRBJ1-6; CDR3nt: TGTGCCAGCAGCTTAGGGTTCGGGTCACCCCTCCACTTT; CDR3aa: CASSLGFGSPLHF
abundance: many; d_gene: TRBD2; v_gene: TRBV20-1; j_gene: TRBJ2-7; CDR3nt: TGCAGTGTTAGGGACTACTCCTACGAGCAGTACTTC; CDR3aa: CSVRDYSYEQYF
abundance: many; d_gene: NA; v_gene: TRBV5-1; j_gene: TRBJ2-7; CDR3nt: TGCGCCAGCAGCTACCAGGGAACCTACGAGCAGTACTTC; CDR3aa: CASSYQGTYEQYF
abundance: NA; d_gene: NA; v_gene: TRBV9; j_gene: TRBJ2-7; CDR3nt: TGTGCCAGCAGCCCTCAACAGGACCTCTACGAGCAGTACTTC; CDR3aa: CASSPQQDLYEQYF
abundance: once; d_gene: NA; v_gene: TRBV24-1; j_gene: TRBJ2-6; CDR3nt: TGTGCCACCAGTGAATCAGGATCTGGGGCCAACGTCCTGACTTTC; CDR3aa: CATSESGSGANVLTF
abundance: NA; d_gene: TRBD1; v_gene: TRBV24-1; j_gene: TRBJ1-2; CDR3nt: TGTGCCACCAGTGATCCACCGACAGGGGGCGAGGATGGCTACACCTTC; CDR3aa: CATSDPPTGGEDGYTF
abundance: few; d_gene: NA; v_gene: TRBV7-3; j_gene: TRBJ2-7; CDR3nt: TGTGCCAGCAGCTTAAATGCAGGGGAGAGCGAGCAGTACTTC; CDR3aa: CASSLNAGESEQYF
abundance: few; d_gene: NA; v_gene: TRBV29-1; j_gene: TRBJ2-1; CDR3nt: TGCAGCGGGATCACCGGCGATGAGCAGTTCTTC; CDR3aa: CSGITGDEQFF
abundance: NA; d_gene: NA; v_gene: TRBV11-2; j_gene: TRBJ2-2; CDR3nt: TGTGCCAGCATCTTAGCTAACACCGGGGAGCTGTTTTTT; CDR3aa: CASILANTGELFF
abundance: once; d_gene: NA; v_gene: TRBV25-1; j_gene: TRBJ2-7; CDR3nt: TGTGCCAGCAGTGAATCCGGTCAGAACTACGAGCAGTACTTC; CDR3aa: CASSESGQNYEQYF
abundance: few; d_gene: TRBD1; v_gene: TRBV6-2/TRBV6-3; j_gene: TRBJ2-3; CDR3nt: TGTGCCAGCAGTTACCGGACAGGGGGAGATACGCAGTATTTT; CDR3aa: CASSYRTGGDTQYF
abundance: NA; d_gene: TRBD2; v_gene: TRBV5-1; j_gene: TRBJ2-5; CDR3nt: TGCGCCAGCAGCCGGGGACTAGCGGGGGGACTGCAAGAGACCCAGTACTTC; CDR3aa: CASSRGLAGGLQETQYF
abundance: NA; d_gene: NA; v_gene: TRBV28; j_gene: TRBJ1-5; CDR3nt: TGTGCCAGCAGTTTATCCCCTGCAGAGAGCAATCAGCCCCAGCATTTT; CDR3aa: CASSLSPAESNQPQHF
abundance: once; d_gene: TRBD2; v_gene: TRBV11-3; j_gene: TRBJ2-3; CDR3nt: TGTGCCCCCTGGGGGGGAGATACGCAGTATTTT; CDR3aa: CAPWGGDTQYF
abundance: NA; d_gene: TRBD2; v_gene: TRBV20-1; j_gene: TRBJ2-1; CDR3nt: TGCAGTGCCGAGAATTTACAACGGTGGGAGGGCCTCGAAAATGAGCAGTTCTTC; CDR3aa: CSAENLQRWEGLENEQFF
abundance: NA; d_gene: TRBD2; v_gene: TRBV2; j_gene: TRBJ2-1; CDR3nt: TGTGCCAGCAGTATAGCGGGGGGGCACTACAATGAGCAGTTCTTC; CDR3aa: CASSIAGGHYNEQFF
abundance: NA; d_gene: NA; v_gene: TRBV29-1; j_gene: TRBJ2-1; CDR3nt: TGCAGCGTTGACATCGATGAGCAGTTCTTC; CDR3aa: CSVDIDEQFF
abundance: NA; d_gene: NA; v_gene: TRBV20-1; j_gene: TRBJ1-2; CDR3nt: TGCAGTCTCCTAGGAGGCTATGGCTACACCTTC; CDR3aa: CSLLGGYGYTF
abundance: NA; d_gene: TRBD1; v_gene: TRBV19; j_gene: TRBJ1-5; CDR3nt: TGTGCCAGTAGTTTCCGGACAGGGGATCAGCCCCAGCATTTT; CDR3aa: CASSFRTGDQPQHF
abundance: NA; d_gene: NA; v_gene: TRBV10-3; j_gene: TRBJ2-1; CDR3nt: TGTGCCATCAGTGCGGATTTTGAGAATGAGCAGCTCTTC; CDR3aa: CAISADFENEQLF
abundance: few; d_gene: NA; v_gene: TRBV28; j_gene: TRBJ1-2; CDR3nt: TGTGCCAGCAGTTTACCGGACAGTAACTATGGCTACACCTTC; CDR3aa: CASSLPDSNYGYTF
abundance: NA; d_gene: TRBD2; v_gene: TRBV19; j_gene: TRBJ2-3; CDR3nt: TGTGCCAGTAGGAGACTAGCGGGAGGCCTTCAGGCAGATACGCAGTATTTT; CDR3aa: CASRRLAGGLQADTQYF
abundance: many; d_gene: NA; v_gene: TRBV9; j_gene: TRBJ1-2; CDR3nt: TGTGCCAGCAGCCTCCGGGACACCCTTAACTATGGCTACACCTTC; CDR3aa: CASSLRDTLNYGYTF
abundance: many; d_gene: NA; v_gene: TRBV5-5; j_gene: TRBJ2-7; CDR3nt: TGTGCCAGCAGCTTGGGAATTTCGGGGGGCGATTACGAGCAGTACTTC; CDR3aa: CASSLGISGGDYEQYF
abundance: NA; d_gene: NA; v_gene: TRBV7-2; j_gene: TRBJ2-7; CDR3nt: TGTGCCAGCAGCTTAGGCCAGGTGTCCTACGAGCAGTACTTC; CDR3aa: CASSLGQVSYEQYF
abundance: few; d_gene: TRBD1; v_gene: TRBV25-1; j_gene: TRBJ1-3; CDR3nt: TGTGCCAGCAGTGATCAGGGACAGGGGAACACCATATATTTT; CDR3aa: CASSDQGQGNTIYF
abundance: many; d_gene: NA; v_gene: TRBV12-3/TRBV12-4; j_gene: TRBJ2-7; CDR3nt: TGTGCCAGCAGTGCCCAGGGTTCTTACTACGAGCAGTACTTC; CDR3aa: CASSAQGSYYEQYF
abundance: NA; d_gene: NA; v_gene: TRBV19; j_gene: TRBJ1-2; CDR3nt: TGTGCCAGTAGCCAAGGGCCAAACGGCGGCTACACCTTC; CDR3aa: CASSQGPNGGYTF
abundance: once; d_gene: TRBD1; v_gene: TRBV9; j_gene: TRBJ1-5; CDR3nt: TGTGCCAGCAGCGTTGGACAGGGAGGCCAGCCCCAGCATTTT; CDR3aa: CASSVGQGGQPQHF
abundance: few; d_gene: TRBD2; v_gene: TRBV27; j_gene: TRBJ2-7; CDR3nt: TGTGCCAGCAGTTTATGGGCGGGAGAATCCTACGAGCAGTACTTC; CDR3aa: CASSLWAGESYEQYF
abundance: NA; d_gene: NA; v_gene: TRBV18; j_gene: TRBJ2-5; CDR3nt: TGTGCCAGCTCACCAGGAGGGTTTGGAGAGACCCAGTACTTC; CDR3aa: CASSPGGFGETQYF
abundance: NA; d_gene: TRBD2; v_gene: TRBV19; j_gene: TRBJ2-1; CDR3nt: TGTGCCAGTAGGGGGGAGCGGGAGGGTCTCAATGAGCAGTTCTTC; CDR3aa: CASRGEREGLNEQFF